The 11 T cell receptor beta chains listed next were all sequenced from one sample in a study of T-cell memory formation after mild COVID-19. A single record per CDR3 protein comes from TCRdb applying MiXCR to the 5' RACE reads. The sample consists of a few hundred thousand distinct CDR3 sequences, roughly 18% of them appearing once. Sequenced input: PBMCs or a T cell subset sorted from them (not recorded which). These receptors were obtained from a man younger than 35 who had mild COVID-19 (a few samples of this study predate the infection). Cell type and time point are not known.

This chain links TRBV7-2 with TRBJ2-5, with 7 bases matching TRBD2. This CDR3 is built from 15 residues. V lost 3 bases to trimming and J lost 5 bases; unmatched junction nucleotides: 9. The V gene's germline CDR1 is SGHTA and CDR2 FQGNSA. CDR3 DNA: TGTGCCAGCAGCTTGAGACGGGGGGTGGCGGAGACCCAGTACTTC. Translation: CASSLRRGVAETQYF.

The rearrangement links TRBV20-1 to TRBJ2-1, with D tentatively TRBD1 or TRBD2 (6 bases each). CDR1 and CDR2 (germline): DFQATT, SNEGSKA (reference sequence). Deletions cut 5 bases from V and 7 bases from J, with 15 bases between. The CDR3 runs 13 residues. CDR3 loop: CSASRGARNEQFF. CDR3 nucleotide sequence: TGCAGTGCTTCTAGGGGGGCCAGAAATGAGCAGTTCTTC.

This chain links TRBV6-5 with TRBJ1-2; 8 nucleotides line up with TRBD1. J was trimmed by 4 bases and V by 8 bases; bases with no gene match: 15. CDR1 and CDR2 from the germline V gene are MNHEY and SVGAGI. The CDR3 spans 16 residues. The CDR3 bases are TGTGCCAGCGGGGGGAAGGCAGGGGGCGTAAGCTATGGCTACACCTTC. Translation gives CASGGKAGGVSYGYTF.

This clonotype was seen many times. The chain is built from TRBV12-3 or TRBV12-4 and TRBJ1-5, with 9 bases identical to TRBD1. This CDR3 region has 17 residues. V dropped 6 bases and J dropped 2; count of bases not matched to a gene: 11. CDR3 DNA sequence: TGTGCCAGCAGGCTAGACAGGGGGAATATTGGCAATCAGCCCCAGCATTTT. This codes for CASRLDRGNIGNQPQHF.

This clonotype was seen a handful of times. This rearrangement joins TRBV2 to TRBJ1-1; the D is unclear. CDR3 length: 11 amino acids. Trimming shortened V by 8 bases and J by 2 bases, and 6 bases separated the two germline ends. In germline, CDR1 is SNHLY, CDR2 FYNNEI. The CDR3 loop is CASGFNTEAFF. As DNA, the CDR3 is TGTGCCAGCGGCTTTAACACTGAAGCTTTCTTT.

V gene TRBV6-5 combines with J gene TRBJ1-2; maybe TRBD1 (5 bases). V dropped 6 bases and J dropped 7 bases, with 24 bases sitting between them. Germline V gives CDR1 MNHEY, CDR2 SVGAGI. The CDR3 contains 16 residues. CDR3 residues: CASSPVPQGELTGYTF. In nucleotides, the CDR3 is TGTGCCAGCAGCCCAGTCCCCCAGGGAGAGCTCACTGGCTACACCTTC.

The chain couples TRBV12-3 or TRBV12-4 to TRBJ1-1; the D is unclear. The CDR3 spans 13 residues. Between the trimmed V and J ends, which lost 4 bases and 3 bases, there was a span of 9 bases. The CDR3 spells CASSSQIYTEAFF. The CDR3 DNA is TGTGCCAGCAGTTCTCAGATTTACACTGAAGCTTTCTTT.

V usage is TRBV6-5 and J usage is TRBJ2-3; tentative D call: TRBD2 (5 bases). V was trimmed by 0 bases and J by 7 bases, leaving 14 bases between them. Germline loops: CDR1 MNHEY, CDR2 SVGAGI. The CDR3 sequence is 15 residues long. CDR3 nucleotide sequence: TGTGCCAGCAGTTACTCTGTAGGCCTAGCTTATACGCAGTATTTT. It yields the protein CASSYSVGLAYTQYF.

The chain links TRBV5-1 to TRBJ2-7; D gene uncertain. Germline V gives CDR1 SGHRS, CDR2 YFSETQ. This CDR3 comprises 14 residues. Trimming removed 0 bases at V and 1 base at J, with 8 bases between. The CDR3 DNA is TGCGCCAGCAGCTTGGATCCCACGTCCTACGAGCAGTACTTC. The encoded protein is CASSLDPTSYEQYF.

The chain combines TRBV7-2 with TRBJ2-2; D gene ambiguous. This CDR3 spans 15 amino acids. Trimming took 1 base from V and 4 from J, leaving 10 bases between them. CDR1 and CDR2 (germline): SGHTA, FQGNSA. The CDR3 reads CASSLEGLGTGELFF. The DNA of the CDR3 is TGTGCCAGCAGCTTAGAGGGATTAGGCACCGGGGAGCTGTTTTTT.

V gene TRBV2 combines with J gene TRBJ2-2; D not certain. The V end lost 7 bases, the J end lost 1 base, and 10 bases lay between the germline ends. This CDR3 has 14 residues. Looked up from germline, CDR1 is SNHLY and CDR2 is FYNNEI. The DNA for the CDR3 is TGTGCCAGCACGGGCAGGATGAACACCGGGGAGCTGTTTTTT. Protein sequence: CASTGRMNTGELFF.